This T cell receptor (beta chain) is from a study of T cell responses to AZD1222 COVID-19 vaccine. This table comes from immunoSEQ multiplex PCR, and its TCRdb copy is limited to in-frame clones, with some not included. The sample holds about 120,000 clones, about 90% seen once. Trimming took off 7 bases at V and 7 bases at J, with 11 bases between the two ends. The CDR3 length is 13 residues. Germline values: CDR1 SNHLY, CDR2 FYNNEI. The TCR comes from an adult in good health. V is TRBV2 and J is TRBJ1-6, with D maybe TRBD1 (5 bases). The input for sequencing was peripheral blood, taken on day 0 of AZD1222 vaccination. Here the CDR3 DNA reads TGTGCCAGCACTCAGGGAGTAAATTCACCCCTCCACTTT. Translating it yields CASTQGVNSPLHF. Complete variable domain (other parts from reference TRBV2 and TRBJ1-6): EPEVTQTPSHQVTQMGQEVILRCVPISNHLYFYWYRQILGQKVEFLVSFYNNEISEKSEIFDDQFSVERPDGSNFTLKIRSTKLEDSAMYFCASTQGVNSPLHFGNGTRLTVT.